Described below is a single TCR beta chain sequence and its context. What it binds is unknown. These data come from a study of regulatory T cells in long-lasting Graves disease. Study outcomes and limitations: The study found lower TCR diversity in persistent Graves' patients than in newly diagnosed ones.

V lost 7 bases, J lost 7 bases, and 11 bases lay in between. The length of the CDR3 is 12 residues. The authors built TCR beta libraries using iRepertoire HTBI primers and Arm-PCR of CDR3 regions. A single record per CDR3 protein comes from TCRdb applying MiXCR to the multiplex PCR reads. Of a few hundred thousand distinct CDR3 sequences in the sample, roughly 17% were seen once. Time point in this sample: newly diagnosed GD, antithyroid drugs for less than 3 months. The TCR library was made from RNA extracted from PBMCs. These data also featured in a second study, about T cells in Graves' hyperthyroidism and ophthalmopathy.

The TCR sequence derives from a woman aged 18-30 years with Graves disease. Here the sequenced sample was peripheral blood mononuclear cells (PBMCs), taken at new diagnosis, from a patient treated with antithyroid drugs. The rearrangement links TRBV12-3 or TRBV12-4 to TRBJ2-1; D remains ambiguous. The CDR3 loop is CASKPPKNEQFF. The CDR3 nucleotides read TGTGCCAGCAAGCCCCCGAAGAATGAGCAGTTCTTC.